This passage covers 11 T cell receptor beta chains from one sample sequenced in a study of blood T cell repertoires in COVID-19. Measured with immunoSEQ multiplex PCR; TCRdb has only the in-frame clones, and not every one. The data contain 300,000 to 350,000 clones, around 90% of them singletons. The sample taken for sequencing was PBMCs or T cells enriched from blood (not recorded which). These receptors all stem from a woman aged 18-29 years who had recovered from COVID-19.

This clone was detected only a few times. The J gene is TRBJ2-7, the V gene TRBV19; weak D call: TRBD2 (5 bases). The V gene's germline CDR1 is LNHDA and CDR2 SQIVND (reference sequence). Trimming took off 10 bases at V and 3 bases at J, with 16 bases between the two ends. The CDR3 loop spans 13 amino acids. CDR3 sequence: CATYGIGLYEQYF. The CDR3 nucleotides read TGTGCCACCTACGGGATCGGGCTCTACGAGCAGTACTTC.

This chain links TRBV28 with TRBJ2-1, with 10 bases lining up with TRBD1. V shed 1 base, J shed 8 bases, and the junction held 8 bases outside the gene matches. Germline V gene data show CDR1 as MDHEN and CDR2 as SYDVKM. The CDR3 has 16 amino acids. CDR3 bases: TGTGCCAGCAGTTTATTAGGGGACAGGGGAATTTATGAGCAGTTCTTC. The encoded protein is CASSLLGDRGIYEQFF.

The sample holds a few counts of this clone. The chain carries TRBV7-3 and TRBJ2-1; 7 bases align to TRBD1. The trim removed 5 bases at V and 8 bases at J, leaving 9 bases unmatched. This CDR3 spans 14 amino acids. Per germline, CDR1 SGHTA and CDR2 FQGTGA. CDR3 sequence reads: CASSPTQGSDEQFF. The CDR3 region has the DNA TGTGCCAGCAGCCCCACACAGGGGAGCGATGAGCAGTTCTTC.

In the case of this clone: At one end, the junction sequence differs from germline, possibly due to a read error. This sequence joins TRBV5-4 and TRBJ1-1, with D unclear. This CDR3 is 14 amino acids long. Germline V lookup: CDR1 SGHNT, CDR2 YYREEE (reference sequence). This chain's CDR3 is CASSLQRSNTEAFF. For the CDR3, the DNA is TGTGCCAGCAGCTTGCAGAGGTCGAACACTGAGGCTTTCTTT.

This clone was counted once. The chain combines TRBV4-1 with TRBJ2-7; D remains unclear. The V end lost 8 bases, the J end lost 2 bases, and 19 bases lay between the germline ends. This CDR3 is 15 amino acids long. Germline V gene sequence: CDR1 MGHRA, CDR2 YSYEKL. The DNA of the CDR3 is TGCGCCAGCCGATATAGCTCGGGTCCAGCCTACGAGCAGTACTTC. It specifies CASRYSSGPAYEQYF.

V is TRBV3-1 (or the pseudogene TRBV3-2) and J is TRBJ2-7; 7 bases fit TRBD2. J lost 2 bases, V lost 4 bases, and 2 bases had no gene match. CDR3 size: 13 residues. From germline, CDR1 is LGHDT and CDR2 YNNKEL (reference sequence). The chain's CDR3 is CASSRTSTYEQYF. CDR3 nucleotide sequence: TGTGCCAGCAGCCGGACTAGTACCTACGAGCAGTACTTC.

In its sample, this clone was seen once. V gene TRBV4-1 combines with J gene TRBJ2-7, with a possible D match to TRBD1 (6 bases). The CDR3 consists of 15 residues. Germline V gene data show CDR1 as MGHRA and CDR2 as YSYEKL. Trimming took off 6 bases at V and 0 bases at J, with 15 bases between the two ends. Here the CDR3 reads CASRPTGISSYEQYF. CDR3 bases: TGCGCCAGCAGACCCACAGGGATCAGCTCCTACGAGCAGTACTTC.

The chain joins TRBV11-2 to TRBJ2-2, with a weak D call TRBD1 (6 bases). The CDR3 extends over 15 amino acids. Germline lookup yields CDR1 SGHAT and CDR2 FQNNGV. V shed 3 bases and J shed 4 bases, with 12 bases lying between them. CDR3 in DNA: TGTGCCAGCAGCTTCAGGGGCTCCGGCACCGGGGAGCTGTTTTTT. Amino acids: CASSFRGSGTGELFF.

The chain recombines TRBV4-3 with TRBJ1-2; maybe TRBD1 (6 bases). Trimming removed 4 bases from V and 4 bases from J, with 16 bases in between. In germline, CDR1 is LGHNA, CDR2 YSLEER. The CDR3 contains 15 residues. CDR3 DNA: TGCGCCAGCAGCCCATCACAGGGTCTAGGCTATGGCTACACCTTC. This gives the protein CASSPSQGLGYGYTF.

This chain uses TRBV7-8 with TRBJ1-5; no reliable D call. The ends were cut back, 5 bases at V and 4 bases at J, with 18 bases in the middle. In germline, CDR1 is SGHVS, CDR2 FQNEAQ. The CDR3 is 16 residues long. The CDR3 DNA reads TGTGCCAGCAGCCTCCTAGGCCCCGGCGCGAATCAGCCCCAGCATTTT. Encoded protein: CASSLLGPGANQPQHF.

This clone was seen only once. The chain combines TRBV7-8 with TRBJ2-3; TRBD2 is a possible D gene (5 bases). CDR1 SGHVS and CDR2 FQNEAQ come from the germline V gene. Trimming removed 3 bases from V and 2 bases from J, with 6 bases in between. The CDR3 totals 13 residues. CDR3 loop: CASSFDYTDTQYF. CDR3 DNA sequence: TGTGCCAGCAGCTTTGACTACACAGATACGCAGTATTTT.